This TCR beta chain comes out of a study of OX40 agonist ivuxolimab in advanced cancers. The V segment lost 0 bases and the J segment 2 bases; nucleotides outside the gene matches: 9. The CDR3 contains 17 residues. Germline CDR1 and CDR2: SGHDT and YYEEEE. Some clones are missing from TCRdb's copy, which holds only in-frame ones; the method was immunoSEQ multiplex PCR. This table has almost 70,000 clones, around 87% appearing once. The sample here was CD4+ or CD8+ T cells sorted from blood, taken in a trial of the OX40 agonist ivuxolimab. This clonotype originated in an adult with an advanced solid tumor such as melanoma, head and neck, liver or kidney cancer. J is TRBJ2-7 and V is TRBV5-6; the match to TRBD1 covers 9 bases. The CDR3 region is CASSLAARGTGTYEQYF. DNA for the CDR3: TGTGCCAGCAGCTTGGCCGCGAGGGGGACAGGGACCTACGAGCAGTACTTC.